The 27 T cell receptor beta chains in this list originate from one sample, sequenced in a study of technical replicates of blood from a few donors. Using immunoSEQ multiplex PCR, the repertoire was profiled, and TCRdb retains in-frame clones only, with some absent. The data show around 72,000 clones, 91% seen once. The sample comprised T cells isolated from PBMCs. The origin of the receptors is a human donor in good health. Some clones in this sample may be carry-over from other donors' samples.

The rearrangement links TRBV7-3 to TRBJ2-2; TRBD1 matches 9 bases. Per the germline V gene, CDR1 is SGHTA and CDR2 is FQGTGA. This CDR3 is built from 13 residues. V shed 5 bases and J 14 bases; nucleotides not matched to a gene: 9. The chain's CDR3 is CASSPRQGVGLFF. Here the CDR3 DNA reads TGTGCCAGCAGCCCAAGACAGGGGGTGGGCCTGTTTTTT.

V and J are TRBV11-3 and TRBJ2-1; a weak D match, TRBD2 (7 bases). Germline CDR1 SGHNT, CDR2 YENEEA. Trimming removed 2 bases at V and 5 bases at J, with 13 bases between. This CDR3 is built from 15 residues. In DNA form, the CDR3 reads TGTGCCAGCAGCTTACCGCGGGGGCGAGACAATGAGCAGTTCTTC. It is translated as CASSLPRGRDNEQFF.

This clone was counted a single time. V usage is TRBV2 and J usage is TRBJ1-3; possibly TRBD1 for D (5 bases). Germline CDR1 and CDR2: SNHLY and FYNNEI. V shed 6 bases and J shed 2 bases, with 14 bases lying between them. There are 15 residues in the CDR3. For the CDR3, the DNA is TGTGCCAGCAGGGACGGACTAGGGGCTGGAAACACCATATATTTT. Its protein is CASRDGLGAGNTIYF.

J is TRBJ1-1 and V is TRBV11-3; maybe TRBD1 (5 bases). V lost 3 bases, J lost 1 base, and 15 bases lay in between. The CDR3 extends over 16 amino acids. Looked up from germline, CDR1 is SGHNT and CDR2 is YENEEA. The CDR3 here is CASSFPPGHPNTEAFF. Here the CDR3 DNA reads TGTGCCAGCAGCTTTCCGCCCGGACACCCGAACACTGAAGCTTTCTTT.

The CDR3 DNA follows: TGTGCCAGCAGAGAGGGAACACTGAACACTGAAGCTTTCTTT. This gives the protein CASREGTLNTEAFF. The V gene is TRBV28, the J gene TRBJ1-1; D ambiguous. The CDR3 loop spans 14 amino acids. Deletions cut 6 bases from V and 0 bases from J, with 11 bases between. From germline, CDR1 is MDHEN and CDR2 SYDVKM. The full variable domain, in which reference TRBV28 and TRBJ1-1 provide the parts outside the CDR3, is DVKVTQSSRYLVKRTGEKVFLECVQDMDHENMFWYRQDPGLGLRLIYFSYDVKMKEKGDIPEGYSVSREKKERFSLILESASTNQTSMYLCASREGTLNTEAFFGQGTRLTVV.

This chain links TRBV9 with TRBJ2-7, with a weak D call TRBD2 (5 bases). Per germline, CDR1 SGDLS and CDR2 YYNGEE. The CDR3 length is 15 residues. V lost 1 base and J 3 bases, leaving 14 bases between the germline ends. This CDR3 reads CASSVSFGRDYEQYF. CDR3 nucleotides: TGTGCCAGCAGCGTATCCTTCGGCCGGGACTACGAGCAGTACTTC. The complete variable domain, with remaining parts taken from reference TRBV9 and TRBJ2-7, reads DSGVTQTPKHLITATGQRVTLRCSPRSGDLSVYWYQQSLDQGLQFLIQYYNGEERAKGNILERFSAQQFPDLHSELNLSSLELGDSALYFCASSVSFGRDYEQYFGPGTRLTVT.

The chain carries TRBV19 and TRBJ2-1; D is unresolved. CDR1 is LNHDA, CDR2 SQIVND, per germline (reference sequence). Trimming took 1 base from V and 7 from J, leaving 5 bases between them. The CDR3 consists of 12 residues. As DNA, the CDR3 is TGTGCCAGTAGTATAGGCGGAAATGAGCAGTTCTTC. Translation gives CASSIGGNEQFF.

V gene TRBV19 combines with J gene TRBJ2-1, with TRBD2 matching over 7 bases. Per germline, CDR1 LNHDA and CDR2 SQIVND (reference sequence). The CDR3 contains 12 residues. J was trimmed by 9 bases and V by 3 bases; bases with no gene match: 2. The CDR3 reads CASSIWGGEQFF. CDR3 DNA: TGTGCCAGTAGTATTTGGGGGGGTGAGCAGTTCTTC.

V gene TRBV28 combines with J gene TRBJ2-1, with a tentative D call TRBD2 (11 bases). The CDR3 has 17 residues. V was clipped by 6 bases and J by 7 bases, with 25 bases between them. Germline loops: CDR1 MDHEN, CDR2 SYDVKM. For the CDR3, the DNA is TGTGCCAGCAGGGACAGGGGGGGACTAGCGGAGTCGAATGAGCAGTTCTTC. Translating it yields CASRDRGGLAESNEQFF.

This chain's CDR3 is CASSSLTSSAQFF. CDR3 in DNA: TGTGCCAGCAGTTCCCTGACATCCTCAGCGCAGTTCTTC. This sequence joins TRBV27 and TRBJ2-1; no definite D call. The CDR3 sequence is 13 residues long. V was shortened by 4 bases and J by 12 bases, with 16 bases between the two germline ends. Germline V gene data show CDR1 as MNHEY and CDR2 as SMNVEV (reference sequence).

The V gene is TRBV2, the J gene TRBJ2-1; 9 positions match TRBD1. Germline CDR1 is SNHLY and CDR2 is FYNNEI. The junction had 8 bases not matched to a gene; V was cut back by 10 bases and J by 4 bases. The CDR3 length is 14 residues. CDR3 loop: CAIKLGTGYNEQFF. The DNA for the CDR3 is TGTGCCATCAAGTTGGGGACAGGGTACAATGAGCAGTTCTTC.

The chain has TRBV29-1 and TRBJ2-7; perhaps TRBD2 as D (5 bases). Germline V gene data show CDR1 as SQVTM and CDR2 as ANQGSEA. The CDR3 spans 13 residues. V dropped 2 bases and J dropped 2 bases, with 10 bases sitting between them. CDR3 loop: CSVETRETYEQYF. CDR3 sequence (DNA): TGCAGCGTTGAAACTAGGGAAACCTACGAGCAGTACTTC.

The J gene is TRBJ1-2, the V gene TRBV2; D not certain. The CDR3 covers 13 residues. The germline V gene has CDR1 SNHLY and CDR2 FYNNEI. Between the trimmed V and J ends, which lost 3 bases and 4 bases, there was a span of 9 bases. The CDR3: CASSDEVRYGYTF. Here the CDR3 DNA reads TGTGCCAGCAGTGACGAGGTTCGCTATGGCTACACCTTC.

The CDR3 nucleotides read TGTGCCAGCAGCTTATCGGGTGTGGAGCAGTACTTC. It codes for CASSLSGVEQYF. The rearrangement links TRBV7-9 to TRBJ2-7, with D uncertain. CDR3 size: 12 residues. CDR1 is SEHNR, CDR2 FQNEAQ, per germline (reference sequence). The V gene lost 2 bases and the J gene lost 7 bases, with 9 bases spanning the gap.

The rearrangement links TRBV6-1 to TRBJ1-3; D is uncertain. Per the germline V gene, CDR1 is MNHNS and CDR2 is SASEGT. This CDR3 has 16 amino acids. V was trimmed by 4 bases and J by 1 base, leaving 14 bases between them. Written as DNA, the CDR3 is TGTGCCAGCAGTGTTACACCGCTCGCTTCTGGAAACACCATATATTTT. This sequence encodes CASSVTPLASGNTIYF.

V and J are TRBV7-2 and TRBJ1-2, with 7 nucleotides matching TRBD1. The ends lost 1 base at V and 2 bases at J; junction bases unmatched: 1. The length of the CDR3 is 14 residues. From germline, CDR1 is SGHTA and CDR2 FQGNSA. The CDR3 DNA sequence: TGTGCCAGCAGCTTAGGACAGGGAAACTATGGCTACACCTTC. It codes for CASSLGQGNYGYTF.

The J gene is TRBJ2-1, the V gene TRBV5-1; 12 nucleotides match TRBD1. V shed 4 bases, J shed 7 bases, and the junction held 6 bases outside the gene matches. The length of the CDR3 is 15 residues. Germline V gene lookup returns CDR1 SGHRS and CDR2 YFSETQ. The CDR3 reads CASSLGTGGVNEQFF. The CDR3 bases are TGCGCCAGCAGCCTGGGGACAGGGGGCGTTAATGAGCAGTTCTTC.

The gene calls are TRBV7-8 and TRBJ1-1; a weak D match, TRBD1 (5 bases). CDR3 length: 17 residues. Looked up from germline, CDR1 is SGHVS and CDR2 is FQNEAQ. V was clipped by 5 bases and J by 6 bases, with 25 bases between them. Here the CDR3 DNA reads TGTGCCAGCAGCGCGAGTAGGGGCGAGTTGGGTCGCCCTGAAGCTTTCTTT. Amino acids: CASSASRGELGRPEAFF.

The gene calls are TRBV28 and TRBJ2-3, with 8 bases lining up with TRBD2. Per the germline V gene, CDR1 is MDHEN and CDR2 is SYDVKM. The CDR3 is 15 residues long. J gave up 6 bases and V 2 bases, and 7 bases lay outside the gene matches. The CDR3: CASSLKTGGPDTQYF. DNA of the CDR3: TGTGCCAGCAGTTTAAAAACGGGAGGGCCTGATACGCAGTATTTT.

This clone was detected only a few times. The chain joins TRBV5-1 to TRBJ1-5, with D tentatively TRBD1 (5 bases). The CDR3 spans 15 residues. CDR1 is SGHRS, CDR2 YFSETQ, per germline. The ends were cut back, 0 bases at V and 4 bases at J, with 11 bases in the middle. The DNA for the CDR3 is TGCGCCAGCAGCTTGGGCGGGACGGATAATCAGCCCCAGCATTTT. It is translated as CASSLGGTDNQPQHF.

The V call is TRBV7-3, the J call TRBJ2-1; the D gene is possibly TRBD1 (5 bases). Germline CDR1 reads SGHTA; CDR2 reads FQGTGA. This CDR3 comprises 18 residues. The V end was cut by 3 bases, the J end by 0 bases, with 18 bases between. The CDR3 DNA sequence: TGTGCCAGCAGCTTTGACCCAACCAGGGATAGCTCCTACAATGAGCAGTTCTTC. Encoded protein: CASSFDPTRDSSYNEQFF. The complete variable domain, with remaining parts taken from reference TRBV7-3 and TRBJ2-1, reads GAGVSQTPSNKVTEKGKYVELRCDPISGHTALYWYRQSLGQGPEFLIYFQGTGAADDSGLPNDRFFAVRPEGSVSTLKIQRTERGDSAVYLCASSFDPTRDSSYNEQFFGPGTRLTVL.

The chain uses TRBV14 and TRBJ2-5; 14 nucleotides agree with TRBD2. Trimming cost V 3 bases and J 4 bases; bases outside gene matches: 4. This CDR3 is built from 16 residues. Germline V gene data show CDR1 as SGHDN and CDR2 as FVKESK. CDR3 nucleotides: TGTGCCAGCAGCCACCGACTAGCGGGAGGGGGAGAGACCCAGTACTTC. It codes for CASSHRLAGGGETQYF. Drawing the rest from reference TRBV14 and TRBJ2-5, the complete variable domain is EAGVTQFPSHSVIEKGQTVTLRCDPISGHDNLYWYRRVMGKEIKFLLHFVKESKQDESGMPNNRFLAERTGGTYSTLKVQPAELEDSGVYFCASSHRLAGGGETQYFGPGTRLLVL.

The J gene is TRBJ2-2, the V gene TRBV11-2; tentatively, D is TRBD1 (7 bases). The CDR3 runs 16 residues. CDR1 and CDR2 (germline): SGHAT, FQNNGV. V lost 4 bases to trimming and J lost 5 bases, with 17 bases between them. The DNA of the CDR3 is TGTGCCAGCAGCTACCGACAGGGAGGAGGAACCGGGGAGCTGTTTTTT. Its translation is CASSYRQGGGTGELFF.

This CDR3 reads CAISPQDPSYEQYF. The DNA of the CDR3 is TGTGCCATCAGCCCACAGGACCCCTCCTACGAGCAGTACTTC. J is TRBJ2-7 and V is TRBV10-3; D may be TRBD1 (5 bases). The germline V gene encodes CDR1 ENHRY and CDR2 SYGVKD. The CDR3 totals 14 residues. V lost 6 bases and J lost 0, with 12 bases in between.

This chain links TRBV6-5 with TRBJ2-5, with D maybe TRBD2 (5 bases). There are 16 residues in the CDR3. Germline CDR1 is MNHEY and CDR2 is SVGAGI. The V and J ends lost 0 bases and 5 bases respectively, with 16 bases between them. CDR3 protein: CASSYSKSGIWETQYF. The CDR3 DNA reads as TGTGCCAGCAGTTACTCGAAATCGGGGATTTGGGAGACCCAGTACTTC.

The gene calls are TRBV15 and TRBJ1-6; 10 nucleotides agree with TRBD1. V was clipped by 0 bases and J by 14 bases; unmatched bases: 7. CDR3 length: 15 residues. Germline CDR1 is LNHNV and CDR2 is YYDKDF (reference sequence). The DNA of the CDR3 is TGTGCCACCAGCAGAGATATTAGGGACAGGGGAGCCCTCCACTTT. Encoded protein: CATSRDIRDRGALHF.

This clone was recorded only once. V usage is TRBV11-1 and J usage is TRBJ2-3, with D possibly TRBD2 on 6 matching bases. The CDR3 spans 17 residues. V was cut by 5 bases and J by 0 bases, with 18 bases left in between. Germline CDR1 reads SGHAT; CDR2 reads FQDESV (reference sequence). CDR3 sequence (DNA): TGTGCCAGCAGCCTACTAACTAGCTACTCTAGCACAGATACGCAGTATTTT. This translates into CASSLLTSYSSTDTQYF.